The 18 T cell receptor beta chains presented below share a single source sample, sequenced in a study of identical twins. TCRdb reprocessed the 5' RACE reads via MiXCR and lists one record per CDR3 protein. The sample lists 420,000 or so distinct CDR3 sequences, around 20% seen once, with less than 15% in the top ten. The sequenced material came from naive T cells sorted from blood. These TCRs come from a man in his forties or fifties in good health.

This clonotype appeared many times. The chain has TRBV5-1 and TRBJ2-2, with D maybe TRBD2 (6 bases). Between the trimmed V and J ends, which lost 3 bases and 4 bases, there was a span of 13 bases. Germline CDR1 is SGHRS and CDR2 is YFSETQ. The CDR3 consists of 15 residues. DNA of the CDR3: TGCGCCAGCAGCTCCCTAGCGATCTCCACCGGGGAGCTGTTTTTT. This encodes CASSSLAISTGELFF.

This clonotype has just a few counts. The CDR3 DNA follows: TGCAGTGCTAACATAAATGAAAAACTGTTTTTT. Protein: CSANINEKLFF. V usage is TRBV20-1 and J usage is TRBJ1-4; D uncertain. Germline V gene lookup returns CDR1 DFQATT and CDR2 SNEGSKA (reference sequence). Trimming shortened V by 4 bases and J by 5 bases, and 5 bases separated the two germline ends. The length of the CDR3 is 11 residues.

The chain recombines TRBV7-3 with TRBJ2-1; D assignment may be TRBD1 or TRBD2 (5 bases each). Germline V CDR1 and CDR2: SGHTA, FQGTGA. V was clipped by 5 bases and J by 3 bases, with 14 bases between them. This CDR3 contains 15 residues. The DNA of the CDR3 is TGTGCCAGCAGCCCATACCGGGACGGCTACAATGAGCAGTTCTTC. It specifies CASSPYRDGYNEQFF.

This clonotype has ten or more counts. An end of the junction differs from the germline gene, which may be a read error. This chain links TRBV11-2 with TRBJ2-2; D uncertain. This CDR3 spans 11 amino acids. CDR1 and CDR2 from the germline V gene are SGHAT and FQNNGV. CDR3 DNA sequence: TGTGCCAGCAGCCCGTCAATTAGACACTCCTTT. Protein sequence: CASSPSIRHSF.

The chain is built from TRBV28 and TRBJ2-1, with TRBD2 identical over 9 bases. Germline CDR1 is MDHEN and CDR2 is SYDVKM. The V gene end was trimmed by 8 bases and the J gene end by 1 base; junction bases not matched to a gene: 3. This CDR3 has 14 residues. The CDR3 nucleotides read TGTGCCAGCGGGCGGGAGGGATCCTACAATGAGCAGTTCTTC. Encoded protein: CASGREGSYNEQFF.

This clonotype was picked up many times. This chain joins TRBV20-1 and TRBJ1-2, with TRBD1 as a possible D gene (6 bases). The germline V and J ends were trimmed by 5 bases and 6 bases, with 13 bases remaining between them. CDR1 is DFQATT and CDR2 is SNEGSKA in the germline V gene (reference sequence). The CDR3 runs 12 residues. The CDR3 coding sequence is TGCAGTGCTCCCACAGGGTATGATGGCTACACCTTC. It specifies CSAPTGYDGYTF.

This clonotype has a handful of counts. The gene calls are TRBV5-6 and TRBJ2-7; D tentatively reads TRBD1 or TRBD2 (5 bases each). CDR1 and CDR2 (germline): SGHDT, YYEEEE. The CDR3 extends over 14 amino acids. With 4 bases removed from V and 2 bases from J, the gap between germline ends came to 13 bases. The CDR3 here is CASSERDGTYEQYF. CDR3 coding DNA: TGTGCCAGCAGCGAAAGGGACGGCACCTACGAGCAGTACTTC.

The genes are TRBV5-1 and TRBJ2-3, with 9 bases lining up with TRBD2. The germline CDR1 and CDR2 sequences are SGHRS and YFSETQ. The CDR3 covers 15 residues. V trimming: 4 bases; J trimming: 4 bases; junction bases outside the gene matches: 7. The CDR3 reads CASSERAGGPDTQYF. The CDR3 DNA is TGCGCCAGCAGCGAAAGAGCGGGAGGCCCAGATACGCAGTATTTT.

The DNA for the CDR3 is TGTGCCAGCAGTTTACCGTGGACAGGGAATTATGGCTACACCTTC. Its translation is CASSLPWTGNYGYTF. The rearrangement uses TRBV12-3 or TRBV12-4 and TRBJ1-2; 8 bases fit TRBD1. The CDR3 is 15 residues long. The trim removed 2 bases at V and 5 bases at J, leaving 7 bases unmatched.

In its sample, this clonotype was seen a few times. One end of the junction is discordant with germline, which a read error may explain. Here the CDR3 DNA reads TGTGCCAGCAGCAGGGACAGGGACTTGAATGGGCAGTTCTTC. It yields the protein CASSRDRDLNGQFF. The chain employs TRBV6-2 or TRBV6-3 and TRBJ2-1; 9 bases are a match to TRBD1. The V gene's germline CDR1 is MNHEY and CDR2 SVGEGT. This CDR3 region has 14 residues.

The chain joins TRBV20-1 to TRBJ2-7; 8 bases align to TRBD2. The length of the CDR3 is 14 residues. Germline CDR1 is DFQATT and CDR2 is SNEGSKA (reference sequence). The ends lost 6 bases at V and 4 bases at J; junction bases unmatched: 11. CDR3 coding DNA: TGCAGTGCCGGGGGGGGACTTGGCCGATACGAGCAGTACTTC. Encoded protein: CSAGGGLGRYEQYF.

This clonotype was detected ten times or more. This chain joins TRBV10-3 and TRBJ2-7; D perhaps matches TRBD2 (6 bases). V lost 11 bases, J lost 5 bases, and 22 bases lay in between. The CDR3 spans 14 residues. From germline, CDR1 is ENHRY and CDR2 SYGVKD. As DNA, the CDR3 is TGTGCCCTGCGGTCCGGGAGCTCCGGCAACGAGCAGTACTTC. Encoded protein: CALRSGSSGNEQYF.

The rearrangement uses TRBV11-1 and TRBJ2-3; 9 bases are a match to TRBD1. This CDR3 comprises 18 residues. Germline V gene lookup returns CDR1 SGHAT and CDR2 FQDESV (reference sequence). Losses at the gene ends were 0 bases for V and 1 base for J; bases not matched to a gene: 8. DNA of the CDR3: TGTGCCAGCAGCTTAGCGGGACAGGGAATATATGGCACAGATACGCAGTATTTT. It is translated as CASSLAGQGIYGTDTQYF.

The rearrangement links TRBV4-3 to TRBJ1-2; TRBD1 matches at 8 bases. This CDR3 region has 18 residues. With 0 bases clipped from V and 7 bases from J, the junction kept 16 bases outside the gene matches. In germline, CDR1 is LGHNA, CDR2 YSLEER. CDR3 region: CASSQEGGRQGRTVGYTF. The CDR3 nucleotides read TGCGCCAGCAGCCAAGAAGGTGGGCGACAGGGGAGAACTGTTGGCTACACCTTC.

This clonotype was detected a few times. The V and J genes are TRBV12-3 or TRBV12-4 and TRBJ1-1, with TRBD1 as a possible D gene (6 bases). This CDR3 is 13 amino acids long. V lost 6 bases and J 4 bases, leaving 12 bases between the germline ends. The CDR3 loop reads CASSKAGATEAFF. The CDR3 bases are TGTGCCAGCAGCAAAGCAGGGGCCACTGAAGCTTTCTTT.

V usage is TRBV19 and J usage is TRBJ2-1; 7 nucleotides line up with TRBD1. Germline loops: CDR1 LNHDA, CDR2 SQIVND (reference sequence). With V trimmed by 5 bases and J by 0 bases, 4 bases remained unmatched. The CDR3 sequence is 15 residues long. The CDR3 loop reads CASSVRDSSYNEQFF. The CDR3 DNA reads TGTGCCAGTAGTGTCCGGGACAGCTCCTACAATGAGCAGTTCTTC.

This clonotype has more than one count but fewer than ten. V and J are TRBV10-3 and TRBJ2-1, with D possibly being TRBD2 (6 bases). This CDR3 region has 13 residues. Germline V lookup: CDR1 ENHRY, CDR2 SYGVKD. V lost 4 bases and J lost 5, with 9 bases in between. The CDR3 reads CAISGRENNEQFF. The CDR3 DNA follows: TGTGCCATCAGTGGTCGGGAGAACAATGAGCAGTTCTTC.

The rearrangement uses TRBV27 and TRBJ2-7; D is perhaps TRBD2 (5 bases). CDR3 length: 12 amino acids. CDR1 is MNHEY and CDR2 is SMNVEV in the germline V gene (reference sequence). The V and J ends lost 9 bases and 6 bases respectively, with 15 bases between them. In DNA form, the CDR3 reads TGTGCCAGGACACGAGGGTCATGCGAGCAGTACTTC. It specifies CARTRGSCEQYF.